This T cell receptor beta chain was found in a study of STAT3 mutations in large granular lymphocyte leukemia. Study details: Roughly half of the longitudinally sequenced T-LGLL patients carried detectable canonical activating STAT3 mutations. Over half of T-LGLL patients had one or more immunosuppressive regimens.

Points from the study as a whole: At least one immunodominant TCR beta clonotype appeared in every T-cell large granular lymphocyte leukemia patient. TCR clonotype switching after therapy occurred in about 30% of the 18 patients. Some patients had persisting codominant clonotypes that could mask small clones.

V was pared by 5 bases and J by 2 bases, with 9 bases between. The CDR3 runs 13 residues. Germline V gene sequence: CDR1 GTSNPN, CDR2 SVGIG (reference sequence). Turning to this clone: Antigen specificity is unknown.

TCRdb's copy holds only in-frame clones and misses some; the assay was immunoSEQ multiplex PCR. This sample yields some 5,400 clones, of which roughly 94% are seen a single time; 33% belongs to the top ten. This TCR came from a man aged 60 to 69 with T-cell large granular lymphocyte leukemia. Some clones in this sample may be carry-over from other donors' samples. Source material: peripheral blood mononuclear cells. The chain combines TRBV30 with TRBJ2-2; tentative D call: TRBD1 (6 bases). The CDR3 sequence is CAWDRSNTGELFF. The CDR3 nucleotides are TGTGCCTGGGACAGGTCCAACACCGGGGAGCTGTTTTTT.